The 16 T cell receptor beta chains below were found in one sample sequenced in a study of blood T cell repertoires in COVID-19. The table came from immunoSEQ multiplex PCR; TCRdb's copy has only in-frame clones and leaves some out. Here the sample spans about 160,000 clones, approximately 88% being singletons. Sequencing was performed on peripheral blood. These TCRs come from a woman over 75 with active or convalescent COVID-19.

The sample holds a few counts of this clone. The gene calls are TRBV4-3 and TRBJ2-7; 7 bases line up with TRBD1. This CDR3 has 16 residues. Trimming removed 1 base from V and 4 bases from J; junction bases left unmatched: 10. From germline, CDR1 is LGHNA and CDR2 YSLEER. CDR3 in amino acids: CASSQVGGMSAYEQYF. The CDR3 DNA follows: TGCGCCAGCAGCCAAGTAGGGGGCATGTCGGCATACGAGCAGTACTTC.

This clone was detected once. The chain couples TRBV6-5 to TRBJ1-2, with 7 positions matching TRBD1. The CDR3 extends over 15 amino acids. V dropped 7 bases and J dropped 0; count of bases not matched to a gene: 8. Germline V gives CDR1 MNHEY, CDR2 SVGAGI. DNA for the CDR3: TGTGCCAGCACTAAGAAAGGGACAGCTAACTATGGCTACACCTTC. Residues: CASTKKGTANYGYTF.

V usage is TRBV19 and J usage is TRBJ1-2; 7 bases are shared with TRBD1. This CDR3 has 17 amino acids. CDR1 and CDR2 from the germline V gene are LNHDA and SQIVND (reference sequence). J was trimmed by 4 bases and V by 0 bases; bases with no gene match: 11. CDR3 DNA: TGTGCCAGTAGTATAGACCTAGGGACAGAAGTTGTCTATGGCTACACCTTC. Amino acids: CASSIDLGTEVVYGYTF.

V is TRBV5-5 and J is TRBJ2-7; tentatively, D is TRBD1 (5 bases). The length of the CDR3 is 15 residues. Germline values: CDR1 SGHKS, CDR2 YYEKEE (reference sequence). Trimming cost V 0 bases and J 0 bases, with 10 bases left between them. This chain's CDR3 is CASSLGAGLSYEQYF. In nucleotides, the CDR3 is TGTGCCAGCAGCTTGGGCGCAGGGCTCTCCTACGAGCAGTACTTC.

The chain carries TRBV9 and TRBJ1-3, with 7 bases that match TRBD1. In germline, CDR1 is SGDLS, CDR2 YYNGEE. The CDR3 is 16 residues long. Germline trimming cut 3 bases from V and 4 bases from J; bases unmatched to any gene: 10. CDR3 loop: CASSANSGTVGNTIYF. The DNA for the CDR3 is TGTGCCAGCAGCGCGAACTCCGGGACAGTAGGAAACACCATATATTTT.

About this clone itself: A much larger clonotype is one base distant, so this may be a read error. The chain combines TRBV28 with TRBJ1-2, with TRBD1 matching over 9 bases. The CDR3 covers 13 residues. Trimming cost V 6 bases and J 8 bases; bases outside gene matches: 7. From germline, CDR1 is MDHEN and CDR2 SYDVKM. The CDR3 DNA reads TGTGCCAGCAGCCGGACAGGGGCGGGAGGCTACACCTTC. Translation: CASSRTGAGGYTF.

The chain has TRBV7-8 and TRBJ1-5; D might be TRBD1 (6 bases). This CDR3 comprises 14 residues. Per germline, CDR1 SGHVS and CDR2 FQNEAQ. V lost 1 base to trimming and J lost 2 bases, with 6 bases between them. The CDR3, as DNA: TGTGCCAGCAGCTTAGACAGGGGCAATCAGCCCCAGCATTTT. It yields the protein CASSLDRGNQPQHF.

CDR3 nucleotides: TGTGCCAGTAGTAACCCCCCTTGGAGAGGCCCAGATACGCAGTATTTT. This gives the protein CASSNPPWRGPDTQYF. The rearrangement joins TRBV19 to TRBJ2-3; unclear D gene. The CDR3 runs 16 residues. Trimming pared 4 bases from V and 4 bases from J, leaving 18 bases between. Germline CDR1 and CDR2: LNHDA and SQIVND (reference sequence).

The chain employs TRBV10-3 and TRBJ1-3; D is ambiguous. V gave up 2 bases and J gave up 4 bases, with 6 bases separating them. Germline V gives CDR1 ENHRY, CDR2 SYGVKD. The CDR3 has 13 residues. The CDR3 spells CAISEAGGNTIYF. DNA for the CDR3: TGTGCCATCAGTGAGGCAGGCGGAAACACCATATATTTT.

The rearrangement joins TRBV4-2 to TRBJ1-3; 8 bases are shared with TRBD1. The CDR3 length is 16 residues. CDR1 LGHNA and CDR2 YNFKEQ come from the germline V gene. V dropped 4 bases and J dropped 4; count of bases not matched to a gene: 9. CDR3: CASSRGGQGAGNTIYF. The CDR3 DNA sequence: TGTGCCAGCAGCCGGGGCGGACAGGGCGCCGGAAACACCATATATTTT.

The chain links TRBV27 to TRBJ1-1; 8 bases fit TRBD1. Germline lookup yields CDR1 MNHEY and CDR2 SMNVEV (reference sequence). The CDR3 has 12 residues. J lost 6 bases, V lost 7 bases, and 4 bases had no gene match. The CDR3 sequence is CASTGQGPEAFF. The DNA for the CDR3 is TGTGCCAGCACCGGACAGGGTCCTGAAGCTTTCTTT.

CDR3 DNA sequence: TGTGCCAGCAGTTCAACAGGGGTGGTGATGTCACCCCTCCACTTT. Translation: CASSSTGVVMSPLHF. The V gene is TRBV7-2, the J gene TRBJ1-6; TRBD1 matches 7 bases. This CDR3 is built from 15 residues. Germline-derived CDR1 and CDR2 are SGHTA and FQGNSA. V lost 6 bases and J lost 10; bases outside the gene matches: 12.

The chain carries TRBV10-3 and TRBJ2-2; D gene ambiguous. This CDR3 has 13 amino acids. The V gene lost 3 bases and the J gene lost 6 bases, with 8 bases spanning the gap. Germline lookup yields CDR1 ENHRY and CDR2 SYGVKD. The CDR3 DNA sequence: TGTGCCATCAGTGACTATGAGGCCGGGGAGCTGTTTTTT. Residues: CAISDYEAGELFF.

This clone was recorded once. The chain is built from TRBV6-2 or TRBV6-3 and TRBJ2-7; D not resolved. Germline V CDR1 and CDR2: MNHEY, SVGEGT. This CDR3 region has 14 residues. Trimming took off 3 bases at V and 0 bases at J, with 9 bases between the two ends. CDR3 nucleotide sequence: TGTGCCAGCAGTTATCCCCACAGCTCCTACGAGCAGTACTTC. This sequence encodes CASSYPHSSYEQYF.

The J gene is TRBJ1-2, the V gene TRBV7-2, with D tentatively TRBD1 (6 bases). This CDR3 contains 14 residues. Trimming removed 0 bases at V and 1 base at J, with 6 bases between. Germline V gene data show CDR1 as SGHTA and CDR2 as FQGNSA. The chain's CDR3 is CASSLAQGNYGYTF. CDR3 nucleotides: TGTGCCAGCAGCTTAGCACAGGGTAACTATGGCTACACCTTC.

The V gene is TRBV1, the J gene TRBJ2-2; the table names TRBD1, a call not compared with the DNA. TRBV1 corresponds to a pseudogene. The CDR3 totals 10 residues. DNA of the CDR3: TGCACCAGTAGGGGGGGGGAGCTGTTTTTT. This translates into CTSRGGELFF.